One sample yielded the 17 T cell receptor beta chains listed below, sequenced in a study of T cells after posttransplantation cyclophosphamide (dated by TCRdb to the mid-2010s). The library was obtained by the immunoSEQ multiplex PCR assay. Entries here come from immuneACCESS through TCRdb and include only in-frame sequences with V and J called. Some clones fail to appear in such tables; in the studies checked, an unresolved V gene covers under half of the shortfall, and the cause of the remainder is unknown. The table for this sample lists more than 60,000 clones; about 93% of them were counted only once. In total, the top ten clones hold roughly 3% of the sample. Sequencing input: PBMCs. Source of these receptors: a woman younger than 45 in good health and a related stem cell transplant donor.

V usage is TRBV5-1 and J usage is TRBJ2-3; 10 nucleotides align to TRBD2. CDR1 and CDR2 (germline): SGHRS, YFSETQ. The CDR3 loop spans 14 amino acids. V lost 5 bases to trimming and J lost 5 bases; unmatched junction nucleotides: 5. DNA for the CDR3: TGCGCCAGCAGAAGTAGCGGGGGGAGAGATACGCAGTATTTT. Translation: CASRSSGGRDTQYF.

CDR3 nucleotide sequence: TGTGCCAGCAGTGCCCAGACAGGGGTCAATGAGCAGTTCTTC. Translation gives CASSAQTGVNEQFF. The chain recombines TRBV27 with TRBJ2-1, with 8 bases matching TRBD1. V lost 5 bases and J lost 6; bases outside the gene matches: 6. The CDR3 runs 14 residues. The germline gives CDR1 MNHEY, CDR2 SMNVEV (reference sequence).

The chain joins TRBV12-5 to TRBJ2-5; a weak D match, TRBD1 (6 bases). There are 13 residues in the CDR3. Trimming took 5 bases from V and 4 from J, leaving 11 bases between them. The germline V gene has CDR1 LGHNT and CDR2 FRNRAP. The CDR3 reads CASGPSGAETQYF. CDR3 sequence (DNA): TGTGCTAGTGGTCCTTCAGGGGCAGAGACCCAGTACTTC.

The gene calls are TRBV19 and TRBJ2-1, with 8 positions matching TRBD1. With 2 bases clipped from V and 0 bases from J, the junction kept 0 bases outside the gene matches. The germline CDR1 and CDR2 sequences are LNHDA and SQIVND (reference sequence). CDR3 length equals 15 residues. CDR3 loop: CASSITGGSYNEQFF. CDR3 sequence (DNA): TGTGCCAGTAGTATAACAGGGGGCTCCTACAATGAGCAGTTCTTC.

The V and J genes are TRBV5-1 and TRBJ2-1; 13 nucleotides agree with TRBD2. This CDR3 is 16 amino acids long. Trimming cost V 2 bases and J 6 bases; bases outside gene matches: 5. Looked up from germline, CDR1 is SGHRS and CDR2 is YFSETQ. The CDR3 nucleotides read TGCGCCAGCAGCTTCCGGACTAGCGGGGGTTTCAATGAGCAGTTCTTC. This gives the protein CASSFRTSGGFNEQFF.

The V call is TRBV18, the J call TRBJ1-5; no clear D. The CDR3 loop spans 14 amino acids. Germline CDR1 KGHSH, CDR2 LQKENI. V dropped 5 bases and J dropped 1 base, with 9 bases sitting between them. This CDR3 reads CASSTGVSNQPQHF. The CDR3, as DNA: TGTGCCAGCTCAACTGGGGTGAGCAATCAGCCCCAGCATTTT. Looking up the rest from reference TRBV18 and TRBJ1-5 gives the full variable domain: NAGVMQNPRHLVRRRGQEARLRCSPMKGHSHVYWYRQLPEEGLKFMVYLQKENIIDESGMPKERFSAEFPKEGPSILRIQQVVRGDSAAYFCASSTGVSNQPQHFGDGTRLSIL.

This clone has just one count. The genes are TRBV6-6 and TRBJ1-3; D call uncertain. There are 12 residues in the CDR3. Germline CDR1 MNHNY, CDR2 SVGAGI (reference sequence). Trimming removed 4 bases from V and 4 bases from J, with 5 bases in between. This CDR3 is CASSSEGNTIYF. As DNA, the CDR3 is TGTGCCAGCAGTTCCGAAGGAAACACCATATATTTT.

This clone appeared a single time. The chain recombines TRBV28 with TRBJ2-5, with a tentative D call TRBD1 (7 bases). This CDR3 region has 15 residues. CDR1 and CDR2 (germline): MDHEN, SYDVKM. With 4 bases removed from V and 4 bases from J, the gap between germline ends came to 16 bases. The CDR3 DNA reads TGTGCCAGCAGTTCATCTCAGGGGGGCGCAGAGACCCAGTACTTC. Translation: CASSSSQGGAETQYF. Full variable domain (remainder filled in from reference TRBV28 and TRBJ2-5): DVKVTQSSRYLVKRTGEKVFLECVQDMDHENMFWYRQDPGLGLRLIYFSYDVKMKEKGDIPEGYSVSREKKERFSLILESASTNQTSMYLCASSSSQGGAETQYFGPGTRLLVL.

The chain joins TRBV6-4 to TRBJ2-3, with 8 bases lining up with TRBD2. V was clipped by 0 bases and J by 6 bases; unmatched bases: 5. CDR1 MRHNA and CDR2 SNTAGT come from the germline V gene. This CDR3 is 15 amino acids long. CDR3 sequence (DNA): TGTGCCAGCAGTGACTCCGGGGGGGGCCTGGATACGCAGTATTTT. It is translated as CASSDSGGGLDTQYF.

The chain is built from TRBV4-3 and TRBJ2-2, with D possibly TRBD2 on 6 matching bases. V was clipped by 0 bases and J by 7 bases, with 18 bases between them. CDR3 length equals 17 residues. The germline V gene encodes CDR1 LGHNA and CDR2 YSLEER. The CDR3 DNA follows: TGCGCCAGCAGCCAAGATCCCGGGGGAATTAATATCGGGGAGCTGTTTTTT. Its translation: CASSQDPGGINIGELFF.

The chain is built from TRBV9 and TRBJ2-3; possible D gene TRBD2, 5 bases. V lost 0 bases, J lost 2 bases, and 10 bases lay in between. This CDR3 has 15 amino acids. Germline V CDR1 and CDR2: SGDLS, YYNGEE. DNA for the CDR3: TGTGCCAGCAGCGTAGACGGGAAATCCACAGATACGCAGTATTTT. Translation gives CASSVDGKSTDTQYF.

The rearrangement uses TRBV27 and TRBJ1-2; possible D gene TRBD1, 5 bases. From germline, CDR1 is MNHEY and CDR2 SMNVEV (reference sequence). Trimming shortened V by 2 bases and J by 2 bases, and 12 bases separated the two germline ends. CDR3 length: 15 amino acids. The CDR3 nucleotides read TGTGCCAGCAGTTTACGATGGGGGGTCAACTATGGCTACACCTTC. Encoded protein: CASSLRWGVNYGYTF.

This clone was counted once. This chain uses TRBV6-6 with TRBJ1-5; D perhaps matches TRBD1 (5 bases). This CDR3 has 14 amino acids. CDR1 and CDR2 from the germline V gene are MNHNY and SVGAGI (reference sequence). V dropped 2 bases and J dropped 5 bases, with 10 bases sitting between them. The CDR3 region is CASSYRDGDQPQHF. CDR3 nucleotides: TGTGCCAGCAGTTACCGGGACGGGGATCAGCCCCAGCATTTT.

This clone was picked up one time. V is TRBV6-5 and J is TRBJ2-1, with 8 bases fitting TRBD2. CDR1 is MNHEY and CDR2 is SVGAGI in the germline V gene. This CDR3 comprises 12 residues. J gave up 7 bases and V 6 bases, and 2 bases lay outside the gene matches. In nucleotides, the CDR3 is TGTGCCAGCAGCGGGGGGGCAAATGAGCAGTTCTTC. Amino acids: CASSGGANEQFF.

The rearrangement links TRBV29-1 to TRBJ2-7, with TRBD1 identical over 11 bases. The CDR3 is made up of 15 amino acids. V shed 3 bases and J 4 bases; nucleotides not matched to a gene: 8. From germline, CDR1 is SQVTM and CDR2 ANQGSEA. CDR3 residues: CSVDASGTGGYEQYF. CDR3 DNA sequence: TGCAGCGTTGATGCGTCAGGGACAGGGGGGTACGAGCAGTACTTC.

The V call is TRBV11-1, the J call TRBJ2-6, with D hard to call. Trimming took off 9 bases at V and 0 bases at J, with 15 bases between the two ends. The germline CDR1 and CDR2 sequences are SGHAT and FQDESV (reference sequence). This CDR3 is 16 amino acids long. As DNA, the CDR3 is TGTGCCAGTGCGGTGGGTATGAGCTCTGGGGCCAACGTCCTGACTTTC. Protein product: CASAVGMSSGANVLTF.

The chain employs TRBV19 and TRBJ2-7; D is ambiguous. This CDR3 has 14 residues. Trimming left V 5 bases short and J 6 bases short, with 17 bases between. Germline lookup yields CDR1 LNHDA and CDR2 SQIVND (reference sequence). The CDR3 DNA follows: TGTGCCAGTAGTGCAGCTACGGCTTTGGGCGAGCAGTACTTC. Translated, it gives CASSAATALGEQYF.